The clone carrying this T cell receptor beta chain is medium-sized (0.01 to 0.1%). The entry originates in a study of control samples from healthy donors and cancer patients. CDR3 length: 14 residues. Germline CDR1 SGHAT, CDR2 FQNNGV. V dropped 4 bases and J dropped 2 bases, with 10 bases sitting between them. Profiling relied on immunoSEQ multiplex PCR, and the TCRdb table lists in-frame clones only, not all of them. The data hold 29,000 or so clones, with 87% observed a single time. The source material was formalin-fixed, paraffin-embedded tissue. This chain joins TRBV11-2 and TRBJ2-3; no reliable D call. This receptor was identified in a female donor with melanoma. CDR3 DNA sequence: TGTGCCAGCAGCTATCACGCGTCCACAGATACGCAGTATTTT. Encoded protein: CASSYHASTDTQYF.